These 29 T cell receptor beta chains were all obtained from the same sample, sequenced in a study of shared clonotypes between healthy human individuals. The assay was immunoSEQ multiplex PCR, and TCRdb's table has in-frame clones only and misses some. The table lists roughly 660,000 clones, roughly 88% of them singletons. The material sequenced was memory CD8+ T cells from PBMCs. As for subset: CD45RO+ cells pooled with CCR7-negative TemRA cells. The origin of the receptors is a man aged 18 to 35 in good health. Some clones in this sample may be carry-over from other donors' samples.

The rearrangement joins TRBV11-2 to TRBJ2-7; TRBD2 aligns across 11 bases. The CDR3 is made up of 17 amino acids. V lost 4 bases and J lost 7; bases outside the gene matches: 15. Germline CDR1 is SGHAT and CDR2 is FQNNGV. The CDR3 is CASSSTSGIVLLGEQYF. CDR3 DNA sequence: TGTGCCAGCAGCTCGACTAGCGGGATCGTCCTCCTAGGAGAGCAGTACTTC. The variable domain in full, with the rest retrieved from reference TRBV11-2 and TRBJ2-7, is EAGVAQSPRYKIIEKRQSVAFWCNPISGHATLYWYQQILGQGPKLLIQFQNNGVVDDSQLPKDRFSAERLKGVDSTLKIQPAKLEDSAVYLCASSSTSGIVLLGEQYFGPGTRLTVT.

This chain links TRBV5-6 with TRBJ2-7; TRBD1 matches at 8 bases. The CDR3 has 16 residues. Germline V gene data show CDR1 as SGHDT and CDR2 as YYEEEE. Trimming cost V 4 bases and J 1 base; bases outside gene matches: 10. The CDR3: CASSTGQGFASYEQYF. CDR3 bases: TGTGCCAGCAGCACAGGACAGGGTTTTGCATCCTACGAGCAGTACTTC.

The chain employs TRBV28 and TRBJ1-4; 11 bases are a match to TRBD1. The CDR3 totals 17 residues. V lost 4 bases to trimming and J lost 2 bases; unmatched junction nucleotides: 6. CDR1 is MDHEN, CDR2 SYDVKM, per germline. The CDR3 DNA is TGTGCCAGCAGTTCACGGACAGGGGGCTTGACTAATGAAAAACTGTTTTTT. This gives the protein CASSSRTGGLTNEKLFF.

The chain has TRBV5-6 and TRBJ1-2; no clear D gene. The CDR3 has 18 residues. Between the trimmed V and J ends, which lost 2 bases and 4 bases, there was a span of 24 bases. CDR1 is SGHDT and CDR2 is YYEEEE in the germline V gene. The CDR3 coding sequence is TGTGCCAGCAGCTTTGGTAAAGCAGACGACGAGGGTTTCTATGGCTACACCTTC. It yields the protein CASSFGKADDEGFYGYTF.

The chain's CDR3 is CASSANETQYF. The CDR3 DNA follows: TGTGCCAGCAGTGCTAACGAGACCCAGTACTTC. This chain connects TRBV28 to TRBJ2-5; D remains unclear. CDR1 is MDHEN and CDR2 is SYDVKM in the germline V gene. V lost 5 bases and J lost 5, with 6 bases in between. This CDR3 is built from 11 residues.

The rearrangement joins TRBV9 to TRBJ2-7; tentative D call: TRBD1 (6 bases). CDR1 and CDR2 (germline): SGDLS, YYNGEE. This CDR3 is 14 amino acids long. V was pared by 5 bases and J by 5 bases, with 17 bases between. CDR3 DNA: TGTGCCAGCAGTTCGAGCGGACAGTCCCACGAGCAGTACTTC. This encodes CASSSSGQSHEQYF.

The V gene is TRBV9, the J gene TRBJ2-3; D gene uncertain. V was clipped by 0 bases and J by 4 bases, with 9 bases between them. The germline V gene has CDR1 SGDLS and CDR2 YYNGEE. The CDR3 consists of 14 residues. CDR3 in amino acids: CASSVGRVADTQYF. The CDR3 DNA reads as TGTGCCAGCAGCGTAGGTCGAGTGGCAGATACGCAGTATTTT. Drawing the rest from reference TRBV9 and TRBJ2-3, the complete variable domain is DSGVTQTPKHLITATGQRVTLRCSPRSGDLSVYWYQQSLDQGLQFLIQYYNGEERAKGNILERFSAQQFPDLHSELNLSSLELGDSALYFCASSVGRVADTQYFGPGTRLTVL.

The V gene is TRBV28, the J gene TRBJ2-2; D may be TRBD1 (6 bases). The length of the CDR3 is 15 residues. V was clipped by 3 bases and J by 0 bases, with 8 bases between them. Germline V gene data show CDR1 as MDHEN and CDR2 as SYDVKM. The CDR3: CASSFWGPNTGELFF. CDR3 bases: TGTGCCAGCAGTTTTTGGGGGCCGAACACCGGGGAGCTGTTTTTT. The entire variable domain, with the rest obtained from reference TRBV28 and TRBJ2-2, is as follows: DVKVTQSSRYLVKRTGEKVFLECVQDMDHENMFWYRQDPGLGLRLIYFSYDVKMKEKGDIPEGYSVSREKKERFSLILESASTNQTSMYLCASSFWGPNTGELFFGEGSRLTVL.

The chain carries TRBV27 and TRBJ2-7; possibly TRBD2 for D (5 bases). CDR3 size: 15 residues. Trimming took 5 bases from V and 4 from J, leaving 18 bases between them. The germline gives CDR1 MNHEY, CDR2 SMNVEV (reference sequence). CDR3 sequence reads: CASSTTTPRGYEQYF. The CDR3 DNA reads as TGTGCCAGCAGTACAACAACCCCCCGAGGGTACGAGCAGTACTTC.

V gene TRBV9 combines with J gene TRBJ2-3; D is possibly TRBD2 (6 bases). Germline V gene sequence: CDR1 SGDLS, CDR2 YYNGEE. The CDR3 length is 16 residues. The V gene lost 4 bases and the J gene lost 2 bases, with 17 bases spanning the gap. CDR3 DNA: TGTGCCAGCAGCCCGGACCCGGGAGCCGTCACAGATACGCAGTATTTT. Amino acid sequence: CASSPDPGAVTDTQYF.

The chain couples TRBV14 to TRBJ2-1; 8 nucleotides agree with TRBD1. Trimming cost V 1 base and J 8 bases; bases outside gene matches: 13. The germline CDR1 and CDR2 sequences are SGHDN and FVKESK. The CDR3 extends over 17 amino acids. CDR3: CASSQVRVQGANDEQFF. For the CDR3, the DNA is TGTGCCAGCAGCCAAGTTAGGGTCCAGGGGGCGAACGATGAGCAGTTCTTC.

V is TRBV28 and J is TRBJ2-7, with 11 bases fitting TRBD2. CDR3 length: 18 residues. The germline V gene encodes CDR1 MDHEN and CDR2 SYDVKM. The V segment lost 2 bases and the J segment 7 bases; nucleotides outside the gene matches: 16. In nucleotides, the CDR3 is TGTGCCAGCAGTTTAGGGCCGGGGACTAGCGGTAACTACCGAGAGCAGTACTTC. This sequence encodes CASSLGPGTSGNYREQYF.

The chain uses TRBV4-1 and TRBJ2-7; D is undetermined. Germline CDR1 MGHRA, CDR2 YSYEKL. The CDR3 has 14 amino acids. Trimming removed 3 bases at V and 2 bases at J, with 11 bases between. CDR3 DNA sequence: TGCGCCAGCAGCCAGATAGGTGGGGCCTACGAGCAGTACTTC. Translation gives CASSQIGGAYEQYF.

The chain couples TRBV10-2 to TRBJ2-7, with TRBD1 identical over 8 bases. This CDR3 has 16 residues. The germline V gene encodes CDR1 WSHSY and CDR2 SAAADI. Trimming took 6 bases from V and 0 from J; bases not matched to a gene: 10. For the CDR3, the DNA is TGCGCCAGCAGAAGCCGACAGGGGTTAAGCTCCTACGAGCAGTACTTC. Protein: CASRSRQGLSSYEQYF.

Remarks on this clone: Germline and junction disagree at one end, which may indicate a read error. V gene TRBV15 combines with J gene TRBJ2-7, with D maybe TRBD2 (6 bases). Per the germline V gene, CDR1 is LNHNV and CDR2 is YYDKDF (reference sequence). The CDR3 has 15 amino acids. The CDR3 bases are TGTGCCACCAGTAGAGGAGGGAGCCACTCCTACGAGCAGTACTTC. It encodes CATSRGGSHSYEQYF.

This chain links TRBV4-2 with TRBJ2-7; D gene uncertain. V was trimmed by 0 bases and J by 0 bases, leaving 9 bases between them. Per the germline V gene, CDR1 is LGHNA and CDR2 is YNFKEQ. This CDR3 spans 15 amino acids. CDR3 nucleotide sequence: TGTGCCAGCAGCCAAGAGAGTCCAAGCTCCTACGAGCAGTACTTC. It yields the protein CASSQESPSSYEQYF.

This chain links TRBV19 with TRBJ2-2; 8 nucleotides line up with TRBD1. This CDR3 has 14 amino acids. The V segment lost 7 bases and the J segment 3 bases; nucleotides outside the gene matches: 4. CDR1 and CDR2 (germline): LNHDA, SQIVND (reference sequence). The CDR3 sequence: CASTETGDTGELFF. CDR3 DNA sequence: TGTGCCAGTACCGAGACAGGGGACACCGGGGAGCTGTTTTTT.

The rearrangement uses TRBV7-9 and TRBJ2-3; possibly TRBD1 for D (5 bases). V dropped 5 bases and J dropped 2 bases, with 23 bases sitting between them. In germline, CDR1 is SEHNR, CDR2 FQNEAQ (reference sequence). The CDR3 has 18 residues. The DNA for the CDR3 is TGTGCCAGCAGCCCAATTGGGGCGATCTACCCGGACACAGATACGCAGTATTTT. Amino acids: CASSPIGAIYPDTDTQYF. The variable domain in full, completed from reference TRBV7-9 and TRBJ2-3, reads DTGVSQNPRHKITKRGQNVTFRCDPISEHNRLYWYRQTLGQGPEFLTYFQNEAQLEKSRLLSDRFSAERPKGSFSTLEIQRTEQGDSAMYLCASSPIGAIYPDTDTQYFGPGTRLTVL.

J is TRBJ2-5 and V is TRBV7-8; TRBD2 agrees at 7 bases. V lost 4 bases and J lost 5; bases outside the gene matches: 7. This CDR3 region has 14 residues. Germline V gene sequence: CDR1 SGHVS, CDR2 FQNEAQ. CDR3 sequence reads: CASSYGEGEETQYF. The CDR3 DNA follows: TGTGCCAGCAGCTATGGGGAGGGAGAGGAGACCCAGTACTTC.

The chain carries TRBV7-9 and TRBJ2-7, with D tentatively TRBD1 or TRBD2 (6 bases each). CDR3 length equals 17 residues. From germline, CDR1 is SEHNR and CDR2 FQNEAQ (reference sequence). With 1 base removed from V and 6 bases from J, the gap between germline ends came to 22 bases. The CDR3 region has the DNA TGTGCCAGCAGCTTAGTCGCGTTCGGGCTCGGGGGCTCCGAGCAGTACTTC. It specifies CASSLVAFGLGGSEQYF.

In DNA form, the CDR3 reads TGCAGCGCTACACCTAGCGGGAGGACCTCTGGGACCCAGTACTTC. This encodes CSATPSGRTSGTQYF. The rearrangement uses TRBV29-1 and TRBJ2-5; 11 bases align to TRBD2. Trimming took 7 bases from V and 7 from J; bases not matched to a gene: 14. The CDR3 consists of 15 residues. Germline V gene data show CDR1 as SQVTM and CDR2 as ANQGSEA.

The chain recombines TRBV28 with TRBJ2-1, with 7 bases fitting TRBD1. J lost 0 bases, V lost 4 bases, and 6 bases had no gene match. The CDR3 is made up of 16 amino acids. CDR1 and CDR2 from the germline V gene are MDHEN and SYDVKM. Here the CDR3 reads CASSSRDSGSYNEQFF. In DNA form, the CDR3 reads TGTGCCAGCAGTTCCCGGGACAGCGGCTCCTACAATGAGCAGTTCTTC.

V usage is TRBV4-1 and J usage is TRBJ2-5; no clear D gene. V was pared by 0 bases and J by 0 bases, with 14 bases between. The CDR3 contains 17 residues. Germline lookup yields CDR1 MGHRA and CDR2 YSYEKL. The CDR3: CASSQDRLLEYQETQYF. DNA for the CDR3: TGCGCCAGCAGCCAAGATCGTTTGCTAGAGTACCAAGAGACCCAGTACTTC.

In its sample, this clone was seen once. This rearrangement joins TRBV6-5 to TRBJ2-7, with unresolved D. The CDR3 is 16 residues long. Germline V gene sequence: CDR1 MNHEY, CDR2 SVGAGI. V dropped 2 bases and J dropped 4 bases, with 18 bases sitting between them. DNA for the CDR3: TGTGCCAGCAGTTACCTCGGGCCGCTCCTCCTATACGAGCAGTACTTC. Protein: CASSYLGPLLLYEQYF.

This clone showed up just a few times. CDR3 coding DNA: TGTGCCAGTAGTATAGATGGGACTCTCCCCCCTTACAATGAGCAGTTCTTC. It is translated as CASSIDGTLPPYNEQFF. The gene calls are TRBV19 and TRBJ2-1; D is perhaps TRBD2 (6 bases). Germline V gene sequence: CDR1 LNHDA, CDR2 SQIVND (reference sequence). The CDR3 spans 17 residues. V lost 0 bases and J lost 4, with 16 bases in between.

This chain links TRBV5-1 with TRBJ2-7, with D perhaps matching TRBD1 (5 bases). The ends were cut back, 7 bases at V and 1 base at J, with 18 bases in the middle. The CDR3 is made up of 15 amino acids. Germline loops: CDR1 SGHRS, CDR2 YFSETQ. CDR3: CASSLSQGASYEQYF. The CDR3 DNA sequence: TGCGCCAGCTCCCTGTCTCAGGGCGCATCCTACGAGCAGTACTTC.

This sequence joins TRBV28 and TRBJ2-3; 9 bases align to TRBD1. V lost 4 bases and J lost 1; bases outside the gene matches: 9. The CDR3 is 17 amino acids. Germline V lookup: CDR1 MDHEN, CDR2 SYDVKM. The CDR3 sequence: CASSYATGGVRTDTQYF. The CDR3 region has the DNA TGTGCCAGCAGTTACGCGACAGGGGGAGTTCGCACAGATACGCAGTATTTT.

The sample holds one count of this clone. The chain combines TRBV19 with TRBJ1-2; D is perhaps TRBD1 (5 bases). V was shortened by 3 bases and J by 0 bases, with 11 bases between the two germline ends. The CDR3 has 15 amino acids. Germline loops: CDR1 LNHDA, CDR2 SQIVND (reference sequence). CDR3 loop: CASSMIGVANYGYTF. CDR3 DNA: TGTGCCAGTAGTATGATAGGGGTAGCTAACTATGGCTACACCTTC.

The chain couples TRBV10-3 to TRBJ2-2; the D is unclear. This CDR3 contains 17 residues. Trimming took off 3 bases at V and 0 bases at J, with 14 bases between the two ends. Looked up from germline, CDR1 is ENHRY and CDR2 is SYGVKD. The CDR3 loop is CAISERYTLANTGELFF. In nucleotides, the CDR3 is TGTGCCATCAGTGAAAGGTACACCCTCGCGAACACCGGGGAGCTGTTTTTT.